Listed here are 31 T cell receptor beta chains from one sample, sequenced in a study of metastatic and nonmetastatic thyroid tumors. Each patient came to thyroid surgery without any prior treatment (of any kind). With MiXCR, TCRdb reprocessed the PCR reads. Of approximately 84,000 clones in the sample, just under 15% were seen once. Sequenced input: blood. These receptors were collected from a female donor with papillary thyroid cancer or a benign thyroid nodule (not recorded which). Some clones in this sample may be carry-over from other donors' samples.

As to this clone: This may be a read error, as it is one base from a much larger clone. The sample holds other DNA sequences that translate to the same CDR3. The gene calls are TRBV19 and TRBJ1-5; D not resolved. Between the trimmed V and J ends, which lost 0 bases and 9 bases, there was a span of 12 bases. Germline CDR1 and CDR2: LNHDA and SQIVND (reference sequence). This CDR3 has 14 amino acids. CDR3 DNA sequence: TGTGCCAGTAGTATAGAACCGTCCGGAGGGCCCCAGCATTTT. Amino acid sequence: CASSIEPSGGPQHF.

The table lists this clone with many counts. V gene TRBV25-1 combines with J gene TRBJ1-1; possible D gene TRBD1, 5 bases. Germline V lookup: CDR1 MGHDK, CDR2 SYGVNS. The CDR3 is 13 residues long. Between the trimmed V and J ends, which lost 5 bases and 8 bases, there was a span of 15 bases. As DNA, the CDR3 is TGTGCCAGCAGTCGGGGGTTTGGGGGAGAAGCTTTCTTT. It encodes CASSRGFGGEAFF.

This clone was observed many times. J is TRBJ2-3 and V is TRBV9, with 8 nucleotides matching TRBD1. CDR1 SGDLS and CDR2 YYNGEE come from the germline V gene. The J segment lost 2 bases and the V segment lost 3 bases, leaving 8 bases of the junction unmatched. The CDR3 spans 16 residues. CDR3 region: CASSASTGAYTDTQYF. The CDR3 region has the DNA TGTGCCAGCAGCGCCTCGACAGGGGCCTACACAGATACGCAGTATTTT.

This clone has ten or more counts. The chain recombines TRBV6-1 with TRBJ2-3; no definite D call. Germline values: CDR1 MNHNS, CDR2 SASEGT. With 6 bases removed from V and 5 bases from J, the gap between germline ends came to 12 bases. This CDR3 is 13 amino acids long. The CDR3 reads CASSVHRLDTQYF. The CDR3 DNA follows: TGTGCCAGCAGCGTCCACCGGCTAGATACGCAGTATTTT.

This clone was seen many times. V gene TRBV20-1 combines with J gene TRBJ2-7, with 11 bases identical to TRBD2. The ends lost 6 bases at V and 4 bases at J; junction bases unmatched: 5. The germline gives CDR1 DFQATT, CDR2 SNEGSKA (reference sequence). CDR3 length: 13 amino acids. The CDR3 region is CSAGLAGGYEQYF. The DNA of the CDR3 is TGCAGTGCGGGTCTAGCGGGGGGTTACGAGCAGTACTTC.

Comment on this clone: This may be a read error, as it is one base from a much larger clone. The chain combines TRBV11-1 with TRBJ1-1; TRBD1 might be the D (5 bases). Germline CDR1 is SGHAT and CDR2 is FQDESV (reference sequence). Trimming took off 9 bases at V and 0 bases at J, with 20 bases between the two ends. The CDR3 loop spans 16 amino acids. The CDR3 coding sequence is TGTGCCAGGAGCCTCGGTAGGGGCGGGGTGAACACTGAAGCTTTCTTT. Protein product: CARSLGRGGVNTEAFF.

There are many counts of this clone. The CDR3 bases are TGTGCCAGCAGCTCCCTCGGGGGCTCTGGAAACACCATATATTTT. Translated: CASSSLGGSGNTIYF. The chain has TRBV11-2 and TRBJ1-3, with D maybe TRBD1 (5 bases). Trimming pared 4 bases from V and 0 bases from J, leaving 10 bases between. Germline CDR1 SGHAT, CDR2 FQNNGV. The CDR3 totals 15 residues.

This clone was detected ten times or more. This same CDR3 is encoded by further DNA sequences in the sample. This chain connects TRBV2 to TRBJ1-5; possibly TRBD1 for D (5 bases). There are 15 residues in the CDR3. Trimming removed 3 bases from V and 3 bases from J, with 12 bases in between. Per the germline V gene, CDR1 is SNHLY and CDR2 is FYNNEI. The CDR3 DNA sequence: TGTGCCAGCAGTGAGTGGGGGGAGGACAATCAGCCCCAGCATTTT. Amino acids: CASSEWGEDNQPQHF.

This clone was seen ten or more times. V and J are TRBV11-2 and TRBJ1-1; D is uncertain. V lost 6 bases to trimming and J lost 0 bases, with 17 bases between them. CDR1 and CDR2 (germline): SGHAT, FQNNGV. The CDR3 is 16 residues long. The CDR3 DNA sequence: TGTGCCAGCAGACTAGACATGGGGAGGATGAACACTGAAGCTTTCTTT. Amino acids: CASRLDMGRMNTEAFF.

This clone was recorded at least ten times. Other DNA variants within this sample encode the same CDR3. Here the CDR3 reads CASSLEGKGTYEQYF. The CDR3 region has the DNA TGTGCCAGCAGCTTAGAAGGCAAGGGAACCTACGAGCAGTACTTC. The rearrangement links TRBV7-6 to TRBJ2-7; no clear D gene. The CDR3 covers 15 residues. The germline gives CDR1 SGHVS, CDR2 FNYEAQ. Trimming removed 1 base at V and 2 bases at J, with 12 bases between.

The chain employs TRBV5-1 and TRBJ2-3, with D perhaps TRBD1 (5 bases). Trimming removed 1 base from V and 5 bases from J, with 14 bases in between. This CDR3 comprises 15 residues. Per germline, CDR1 SGHRS and CDR2 YFSETQ. As DNA, the CDR3 is TGCGCCAGCAGCTTGTCAGTCAGGGTTGGAGATACGCAGTATTTT. Translating gives CASSLSVRVGDTQYF.

This clone was detected many times. This sequence joins TRBV20-1 and TRBJ1-1; D uncertain. Germline V gene lookup returns CDR1 DFQATT and CDR2 SNEGSKA (reference sequence). This CDR3 has 13 amino acids. V lost 5 bases and J 3 bases, leaving 13 bases between the germline ends. The CDR3 coding sequence is TGCAGTGCTCCAAGGACGGAATACACTGAAGCTTTCTTT. Residues: CSAPRTEYTEAFF.

This clone was found a few times. At one end, the junction sequence differs from germline, possibly due to a read error. The chain is built from TRBV12-3 or TRBV12-4 and TRBJ1-5, with no clear D. The CDR3 is 15 residues long. CDR3 sequence (DNA): TGTGCCAGCAGTGTCATGGAGGGTGGCAATCATCCCCAGCATTTT. Its protein is CASSVMEGGNHPQHF.

The CDR3 DNA reads TGTGCCAGCAGTTCGCTAACCCCCGGGACTAGCGGGAGGCATTCCTACGAGCAGTACTTC. Amino acids: CASSSLTPGTSGRHSYEQYF. The chain links TRBV28 to TRBJ2-7, with 15 positions matching TRBD2. The length of the CDR3 is 20 residues. The germline V gene has CDR1 MDHEN and CDR2 SYDVKM. The J segment lost 1 base and the V segment lost 4 bases, leaving 14 bases of the junction unmatched. The variable domain in full, with the rest retrieved from reference TRBV28 and TRBJ2-7, is DVKVTQSSRYLVKRTGEKVFLECVQDMDHENMFWYRQDPGLGLRLIYFSYDVKMKEKGDIPEGYSVSREKKERFSLILESASTNQTSMYLCASSSLTPGTSGRHSYEQYFGPGTRLTVT.

This clone was seen a handful of times. The same CDR3 also results from other DNA sequences found in this sample. The chain recombines TRBV24-1 with TRBJ2-1; TRBD2 might be the D (6 bases). This CDR3 is 16 amino acids long. Germline V gives CDR1 KGHDR, CDR2 SFDVKD. The V end lost 4 bases, the J end lost 4 bases, and 16 bases lay between the germline ends. The DNA of the CDR3 is TGTGCCACCAGTGACCGCGGGGAAGGGGCTTACAATGAGCAGTTCTTC. It codes for CATSDRGEGAYNEQFF.

As concerns this clone: The junction and the germline gene differ at one end; a read error may be behind it. J is TRBJ1-5 and V is TRBV6-2 or TRBV6-3; 12 nucleotides match TRBD1. Looked up from germline, CDR1 is MNHEY and CDR2 is SVGEGT. The CDR3 spans 17 residues. The CDR3 region is CASTHIGTGGRDQPKHF. In DNA, the CDR3 is TGTGCCAGCACACACATAGGGACAGGGGGCCGGGATCAGCCCAAGCATTTT.

This clone was seen repeatedly, ten times or more. The V call is TRBV30, the J call TRBJ2-3; 8 nucleotides line up with TRBD2. CDR3 length equals 17 residues. The V segment lost 3 bases and the J segment 1 base; nucleotides outside the gene matches: 12. Germline V CDR1 and CDR2: GTSNPN, SVGIG (reference sequence). The CDR3 DNA sequence: TGTGCCTGGAGCAAAGGGAGCGGGGGACTGGGCACAGATACGCAGTATTTT. Translation: CAWSKGSGGLGTDTQYF.

There are many counts of this clone. V and J are TRBV20-1 and TRBJ2-7; D might be TRBD1 (6 bases). Germline values: CDR1 DFQATT, CDR2 SNEGSKA (reference sequence). V dropped 3 bases and J dropped 5 bases, with 11 bases sitting between them. This CDR3 region has 12 residues. The CDR3 region has the DNA TGCAGTGCTAGCTTGGACAGTCACGAGCAGTACTTC. This translates into CSASLDSHEQYF.

This clone was recorded at least ten times. The sample carries other DNA sequences with the same CDR3. This chain connects TRBV24-1 to TRBJ2-2; 9 positions agree with TRBD1. CDR1 and CDR2 (germline): KGHDR, SFDVKD. This CDR3 is 17 amino acids long. After removal of 4 bases from V and 6 bases from J, the junction contained 11 bases not matched to a gene. CDR3 nucleotide sequence: TGTGCCACCAGTGAGCCTAATGGACAGGGGCTTGCCGGGGAGCTGTTTTTT. Amino acids: CATSEPNGQGLAGELFF.

In its sample, this clone was seen many times. The chain recombines TRBV3-1 with TRBJ2-3; 7 bases match TRBD1. CDR1 and CDR2 (germline): LGHDT, YNNKEL (reference sequence). The CDR3 loop spans 15 amino acids. The ends lost 0 bases at V and 3 bases at J; junction bases unmatched: 3. The CDR3 protein is CASSQDPTGTDTQYF. The CDR3 DNA follows: TGTGCCAGCAGCCAAGACCCGACAGGGACAGATACGCAGTATTTT.

A few counts support this clone. V and J are TRBV5-4 and TRBJ2-1, with TRBD2 matching 8 bases. Germline V gene lookup returns CDR1 SGHNT and CDR2 YYREEE (reference sequence). The CDR3 has 14 amino acids. V shed 3 bases and J 9 bases; nucleotides not matched to a gene: 8. CDR3 nucleotides: TGTGCCAGCAGCTACTCAACGGGGGGGAGTGAGCAGTTCTTC. Amino acid sequence: CASSYSTGGSEQFF.

This clone was seen more than once but under ten times. V and J are TRBV12-3 or TRBV12-4 and TRBJ1-6, with TRBD1 matching 8 bases. V shed 3 bases, J shed 9 bases, and the junction held 7 bases outside the gene matches. This CDR3 contains 15 residues. The CDR3: CASSLLQGGSSPLHF. DNA for the CDR3: TGTGCCAGCAGTTTGTTACAGGGGGGAAGTTCACCCCTCCACTTT.

This clone was observed a few times. A much more abundant neighbour one base away suggests this may be a read error. The chain joins TRBV5-5 to TRBJ1-6, with a tentative D call TRBD1 (6 bases). V lost 1 base to trimming and J lost 7 bases, with 12 bases between them. The germline V gene encodes CDR1 SGHKS and CDR2 YYEKEE (reference sequence). CDR3 length: 15 residues. In nucleotides, the CDR3 is TGTGCCAGCAGCTTGACCGACAGGTGCAATTCACCCCTCCACTTT. It is translated as CASSLTDRCNSPLHF.

The sample holds many counts of this clone. The chain links TRBV30 to TRBJ1-2; D uncertain. The CDR3 runs 14 residues. Trimming took off 2 bases at V and 0 bases at J, with 10 bases between the two ends. Looked up from germline, CDR1 is GTSNPN and CDR2 is SVGIG (reference sequence). CDR3 region: CAWSPEISNYGYTF. The CDR3, as DNA: TGTGCCTGGAGTCCGGAGATTTCTAACTATGGCTACACCTTC.

Concerning this clone: Possible read error: a much larger clone is one base away. This sample also contains other DNA sequences that code for the same CDR3. This chain links TRBV5-1 with TRBJ1-1, with TRBD1 matching over 8 bases. V shed 5 bases, J shed 0 bases, and the junction held 6 bases outside the gene matches. The germline gives CDR1 SGHRS, CDR2 YFSETQ. The CDR3 is 15 residues long. The CDR3 region has the DNA TGCGCCAGCAGACCCGGACAGGGTATGAACACTGAAGCTTTCTTT. Translation: CASRPGQGMNTEAFF.

In this sample, this clone turned up a few times. A much larger clonotype is one base distant, so this may be a read error. J is TRBJ1-4 and V is TRBV2, with TRBD1 identical over 7 bases. Germline V gene sequence: CDR1 SNHLY, CDR2 FYNNEI. Trimming took 6 bases from V and 14 from J; bases not matched to a gene: 15. The CDR3 has 14 residues. This chain's CDR3 is CASRPGTVLKYLFF. The CDR3 bases are TGTGCCAGCAGACCCGGGACAGTCCTGAAGTACCTGTTTTTT.

This clone was seen only a few times. The chain uses TRBV28 and TRBJ2-7; D unresolved. The CDR3 covers 14 residues. Trimming stripped 4 bases from V and 10 bases from J, with 20 bases between. Germline V gene lookup returns CDR1 MDHEN and CDR2 SYDVKM. CDR3 in DNA: TGTGCCAGCAGTTCCGGCACCCCTGTGGGCGATCAGTACTTC. Translation gives CASSSGTPVGDQYF.

This clone was counted many times. The chain joins TRBV10-2 to TRBJ1-4; D gene unclear. With 11 bases removed from V and 0 bases from J, the gap between germline ends came to 19 bases. CDR1 WSHSY and CDR2 SAAADI come from the germline V gene. The CDR3 contains 16 residues. The CDR3: CAGPRARRSTNEKLFF. Written as DNA, the CDR3 is TGCGCCGGTCCTCGGGCTAGACGGTCAACTAATGAAAAACTGTTTTTT.

This clone was found many times. Germline is not matched at one junction end, which may reflect a read error. The chain carries TRBV28 and TRBJ1-4; D is perhaps TRBD1 (5 bases). Germline V gene lookup returns CDR1 MDHEN and CDR2 SYDVKM. This CDR3 spans 18 amino acids. CDR3 in DNA: TGTGCCAGCAGTCCTCTATATACTGACAGAGCAACTAATAAAAAACTGTTTTTT. This encodes CASSPLYTDRATNKKLFF.

A word on this clone: In the same sample, other DNA sequences code for this CDR3. This chain links TRBV11-2 with TRBJ2-3; a weak D match, TRBD2 (7 bases). The CDR3 is made up of 18 amino acids. Trimming took 3 bases from V and 3 from J, leaving 22 bases between them. Germline lookup yields CDR1 SGHAT and CDR2 FQNNGV. The CDR3 DNA follows: TGTGCCAGCAGCTTGTGGGGGGATGCGGGGGCGGGAACAGATACGCAGTATTTT. Its translation is CASSLWGDAGAGTDTQYF. Looking up the rest from reference TRBV11-2 and TRBJ2-3 gives the full variable domain: EAGVAQSPRYKIIEKRQSVAFWCNPISGHATLYWYQQILGQGPKLLIQFQNNGVVDDSQLPKDRFSAERLKGVDSTLKIQPAKLEDSAVYLCASSLWGDAGAGTDTQYFGPGTRLTVL.

With regard to this clone: A single base separates this from a much larger clone, so it may be a read error. CDR3 nucleotide sequence: TGTGCCAGCAGCCCCCCTAGCGGGGGGATTTACTTC. This sequence encodes CASSPPSGGIYF. This chain joins TRBV5-4 and TRBJ2-7, with 11 bases identical to TRBD2. Germline CDR1 SGHNT, CDR2 YYREEE (reference sequence). The junction had 7 bases not matched to a gene; V was cut back by 4 bases and J by 13 bases. The length of the CDR3 is 12 residues.